Each of the 17 T cell receptor beta chains below was sequenced from the same sample in a study of neurological immune-mediated disorders. TCRdb recomputed calls from the 5' RACE reads with MiXCR, one row per CDR3 protein. In the table there are tens of thousands of distinct CDR3 sequences, 2.5% of which are singletons. The material sequenced was PBMCs. The receptors were gathered from a man aged 45-65 years with multiple sclerosis.

The sample holds many counts of this clonotype. CDR3 nucleotide sequence: TGCGCCAGCAGCTTCCAGCGGGGGTACCAAGAGACCCAGTACTTC. This gives the protein CASSFQRGYQETQYF. The chain recombines TRBV5-1 with TRBJ2-5; 8 nucleotides align to TRBD2. The CDR3 has 15 amino acids. With 2 bases clipped from V and 0 bases from J, the junction kept 3 bases outside the gene matches. Per the germline V gene, CDR1 is SGHRS and CDR2 is YFSETQ.

There are many counts of this clonotype. This rearrangement joins TRBV3-1 to TRBJ2-1, with D perhaps TRBD2 (5 bases). The CDR3 has 16 residues. V shed 4 bases and J shed 10 bases, with 23 bases lying between them. Germline loops: CDR1 LGHDT, CDR2 YNNKEL (reference sequence). The CDR3 spells CASSLEGAGRVGEQFF. CDR3 nucleotides: TGTGCCAGCAGCCTCGAGGGCGCGGGCCGCGTTGGGGAGCAGTTCTTC.

This clonotype has a count of ten or more. The rearrangement uses TRBV5-1 and TRBJ1-1, with a possible D match to TRBD1 (6 bases). Deletions cut 0 bases from V and 4 bases from J, with 13 bases between. CDR3 length: 15 amino acids. CDR1 is SGHRS and CDR2 is YFSETQ in the germline V gene. CDR3 residues: CASSLDGGVSTEAFF. DNA for the CDR3: TGCGCCAGCAGCTTGGATGGGGGCGTAAGCACTGAAGCTTTCTTT. The entire variable domain, with the rest obtained from reference TRBV5-1 and TRBJ1-1, is as follows: KAGVTQTPRYLIKTRGQQVTLSCSPISGHRSVSWYQQTPGQGLQFLFEYFSETQRNKGNFPGRFSGRQFSNSRSEMNVSTLELGDSALYLCASSLDGGVSTEAFFGQGTRLTVV.

CDR3 coding DNA: TGTGCCAGCAATCACCGAACCACAGATACGCAGTATTTT. It is translated as CASNHRTTDTQYF. The gene calls are TRBV6-6 and TRBJ2-3, with D hard to call. Deletions cut 7 bases from V and 2 bases from J, with 10 bases between. The CDR3 has 13 amino acids. The germline gives CDR1 MNHNY, CDR2 SVGAGI (reference sequence).

The table lists this clonotype with many counts. The V and J genes are TRBV27 and TRBJ1-2, with 10 bases that match TRBD1. Germline-derived CDR1 and CDR2 are MNHEY and SMNVEV (reference sequence). V was clipped by 5 bases and J by 5 bases; unmatched bases: 11. This CDR3 comprises 16 residues. The CDR3 loop is CASSPGRTGGSYGYTF. In DNA, the CDR3 is TGTGCCAGCAGTCCGGGAAGGACAGGGGGATCGTATGGCTACACCTTC.

This clonotype was seen ten or more times. The genes are TRBV20-1 and TRBJ1-2, with D possibly TRBD1 on 5 matching bases. CDR3 length: 13 amino acids. The V and J ends lost 3 bases and 3 bases respectively, with 11 bases between them. Germline V CDR1 and CDR2: DFQATT, SNEGSKA (reference sequence). The CDR3 loop is CSASMGTDYGYTF. The CDR3 coding sequence is TGCAGTGCTAGTATGGGGACGGACTATGGCTACACCTTC.

Many counts were recorded for this clonotype. This chain uses TRBV20-1 with TRBJ1-1, with D uncertain. The CDR3 runs 12 residues. Germline CDR1 reads DFQATT; CDR2 reads SNEGSKA (reference sequence). Trimming pared 2 bases from V and 1 base from J, leaving 5 bases between. This chain's CDR3 is CSARSGNTEAFF. The DNA of the CDR3 is TGCAGTGCTAGATCTGGGAACACTGAAGCTTTCTTT.

This clonotype was seen repeatedly, ten times or more. V gene TRBV20-1 combines with J gene TRBJ1-3; no firm D call. Germline V CDR1 and CDR2: DFQATT, SNEGSKA (reference sequence). This CDR3 comprises 15 residues. Trimming pared 1 base from V and 2 bases from J, leaving 12 bases between. CDR3 DNA sequence: TGCAGTGCTAGAGGGATGGTTTTCCCTGGAAACACCATATATTTT. Amino acid sequence: CSARGMVFPGNTIYF.

The J gene is TRBJ2-5, the V gene TRBV6-2 or TRBV6-3, with a tentative D call TRBD2 (6 bases). V was cut by 0 bases and J by 4 bases, with 6 bases left in between. Germline V gene sequence: CDR1 MNHEY, CDR2 SVGEGT. The CDR3 covers 13 residues. CDR3: CASSYSGGETQYF. The CDR3 nucleotides are TGTGCCAGCAGTTACTCCGGGGGAGAGACCCAGTACTTC.

This clonotype was counted many times. The V gene is TRBV12-3 or TRBV12-4, the J gene TRBJ2-7, with 12 bases that match TRBD2. This CDR3 comprises 16 residues. V shed 2 bases and J 7 bases; nucleotides not matched to a gene: 9. The CDR3 DNA reads as TGTGCCAGCAGTTTAAGCCTAGCGGGGGGGTCCCTGGAGCAGTACTTC. Protein sequence: CASSLSLAGGSLEQYF.

This chain joins TRBV5-1 and TRBJ2-5, with a weak D call TRBD2 (6 bases). Trimming took off 1 base at V and 5 bases at J, with 21 bases between the two ends. The germline V gene encodes CDR1 SGHRS and CDR2 YFSETQ. This CDR3 contains 17 residues. In nucleotides, the CDR3 is TGCGCCAGCAGCTTGCCGGAGGGGTCTAGAGGGGTGGAGACCCAGTACTTC. It codes for CASSLPEGSRGVETQYF.

This clonotype was recorded at least ten times. Sequence at one end of the junction differs from germline and may be a read error. The chain uses TRBV7-2 and TRBJ1-6; the D gene is possibly TRBD1 (5 bases). The CDR3 extends over 14 amino acids. Per the germline V gene, CDR1 is SGHTA and CDR2 is FQGNSA. CDR3 amino acids: CASSLAGVKSPLNF. In nucleotides, the CDR3 is TGTGCCAGCAGCTTAGCAGGGGTGAAATCACCCCTCAACTTT.

At least ten counts were recorded for this clonotype. The V gene is TRBV4-3, the J gene TRBJ2-1, with TRBD1 matching over 8 bases. Germline trimming cut 0 bases from V and 0 bases from J; bases unmatched to any gene: 4. Per the germline V gene, CDR1 is LGHNA and CDR2 is YSLEER. The CDR3 has 17 amino acids. CDR3 bases: TGCGCCAGCAGCCAAGAAAGGACAGGGAGCTCCTACAATGAGCAGTTCTTC. Encoded protein: CASSQERTGSSYNEQFF.

This clonotype has ten or more counts. The chain recombines TRBV7-2 with TRBJ2-7, with D tentatively TRBD1 (5 bases). Germline lookup yields CDR1 SGHTA and CDR2 FQGNSA. Trimming removed 5 bases at V and 6 bases at J, with 11 bases between. The CDR3 has 12 residues. CDR3 in DNA: TGTGCCAGCAGCGGCAGGGTGAGCGAGCAGTACTTC. Translation gives CASSGRVSEQYF.

On this clonotype: The junction departs from the called germline gene at one end, perhaps through a read error. J is TRBJ1-5 and V is TRBV7-2; no reliable D call. The CDR3 runs 15 residues. Germline V lookup: CDR1 SGHTA, CDR2 FQGNSA. The CDR3 DNA reads TGTGCCAGCAGCTTGAGTGGTCAGCCTAATCAGCCCCAGAATTTT. Its protein product is CASSLSGQPNQPQNF.

In its sample, this clonotype was seen many times. The chain combines TRBV10-3 with TRBJ1-5; D ambiguous. Trimming stripped 3 bases from V and 2 bases from J, with 2 bases between. Per the germline V gene, CDR1 is ENHRY and CDR2 is SYGVKD. The CDR3 is 12 amino acids. The CDR3 protein is CAISDRNQPQHF. CDR3 sequence (DNA): TGTGCCATCAGTGACCGCAATCAGCCCCAGCATTTT.

In this sample, this clonotype turned up a few times. Being one base from a much bigger clone, this may be a read error. The rearrangement links TRBV28 to TRBJ2-7; 7 bases are a match to TRBD2. CDR1 is MDHEN, CDR2 SYDVKM, per germline. There are 15 residues in the CDR3. The J segment lost 0 bases and the V segment lost 6 bases, leaving 8 bases of the junction unmatched. For the CDR3, the DNA is TGTGCCAGCAGCCCGGGGGGAAAGAGCTCCTACGAGCAGTACTTC. It codes for CASSPGGKSSYEQYF.